This TCR beta chain was sequenced during a study of T cell responses to AZD1222 COVID-19 vaccine. The CDR3 totals 16 residues. From germline, CDR1 is SGHAT and CDR2 FQNNGV. With 5 bases removed from V and 0 bases from J, the gap between germline ends came to 16 bases. A remark on this clone: The antigen remains unidentified.

Profiled with immunoSEQ multiplex PCR; TCRdb holds only in-frame clones, not every one. The top ten clones hold approximately 10% of a sample with approximately 120,000 clones, approximately 90% of them seen once. Findings and limits, study-wide: Only five to seven individuals given AZD1222 were seropositive at baseline. Donors skewed white British and female; clonal diversity was possibly underestimated. Repertoire sampling occurred only after the peak T cell response.

The sample here was peripheral blood, taken on day 0 of MenACWY control vaccination. The sequence derives from an adult in good health. The V and J genes are TRBV11-2 and TRBJ1-2; the D gene is possibly TRBD1 (5 bases). CDR3 sequence reads: CASSKQDSPANYGYTF. The CDR3, as DNA: TGTGCCAGCAGCAAACAGGATTCGCCGGCTAACTATGGCTACACCTTC.